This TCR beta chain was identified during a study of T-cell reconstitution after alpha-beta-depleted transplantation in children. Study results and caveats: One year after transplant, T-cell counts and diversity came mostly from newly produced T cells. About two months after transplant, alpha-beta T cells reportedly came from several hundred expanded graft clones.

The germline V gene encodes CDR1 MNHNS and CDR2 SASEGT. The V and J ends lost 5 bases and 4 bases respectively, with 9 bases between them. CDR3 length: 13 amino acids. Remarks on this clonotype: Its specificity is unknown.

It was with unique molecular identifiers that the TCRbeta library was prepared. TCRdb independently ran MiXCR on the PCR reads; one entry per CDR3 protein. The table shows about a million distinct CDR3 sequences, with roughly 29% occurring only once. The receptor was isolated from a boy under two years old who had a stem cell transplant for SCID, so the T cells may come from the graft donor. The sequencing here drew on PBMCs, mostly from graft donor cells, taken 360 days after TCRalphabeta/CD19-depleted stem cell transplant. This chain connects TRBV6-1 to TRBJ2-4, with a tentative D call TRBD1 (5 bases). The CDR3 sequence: CASSPDSKNIQYF. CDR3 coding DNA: TGTGCCAGCAGTCCTGACAGTAAAAACATTCAGTACTTC.